This T cell receptor (beta chain) originates from a study of blood T cell repertoires in COVID-19. Study overall: The origin of the acute and convalescent COVID-19 samples was the United States, Italy and Spain. Sources were T cells, B-cell-depleted T cells, or PBMCs; the material itself was cDNA or gDNA.

Authors' processing steps: Researchers report that nucleated cell counts were estimated from reference gene primer amplification. The table came from immunoSEQ multiplex PCR; TCRdb's copy has only in-frame clones and leaves some out. V and J calls and clone size follow that table, whereas D and trimming were derived from the DNA. The table lists under 150,000 clones, 85% of them singletons. Germline trimming cut 5 bases from V and 0 bases from J; bases unmatched to any gene: 14. CDR1 is SGHRS and CDR2 is YFSETQ in the germline V gene. The CDR3 sequence is 18 residues long. The rearrangement links TRBV5-1 to TRBJ2-3; 8 nucleotides align to TRBD1. This sequence was found in a man aged 40-49 years with acute or convalescent COVID-19. Sequenced sample: peripheral blood. The CDR3 sequence: CASRRDPSGQDSTDTQYF. The CDR3 DNA reads as TGCGCCAGCAGGCGGGATCCCTCGGGACAGGATAGCACAGATACGCAGTATTTT.